The rows below give T cell receptor beta chains drawn from one sample of a study of cytomegalovirus exposure and HLA in healthy donors. Data came from immunoSEQ multiplex PCR; TCRdb stores just in-frame clones and leaves some out. Seen here are 100,000 or so clones, 81% observed once, and the top ten hold about 5.5%. Sequenced: PBMCs. These receptors all stem from a man aged 35-49 years in good health and CMV-seropositive. Both conserved end residues are part of each CDR3. The D gene is left open where the match is weak. Part of the rows lack a size; the others show once, few, many or a class for expanded clones.

>TRBV6-1|-|-|TRBJ1-5
CASSEQGSNQPQHF
TGTGCCAGCAGTGAACAGGGGAGTAATCAGCCCCAGCATTTT
>TRBV5-1|TRBD1|-|TRBJ2-1
CASSGQGYEQFF
TGCGCCAGCAGCGGACAGGGGTATGAGCAGTTCTTC
>TRBV6-5|-|-|TRBJ1-2
CASRRDYGYTF
TGTGCCAGCAGGAGGGACTATGGCTACACCTTC
>TRBV18|TRBD1|-|TRBJ1-3
CASSADRGVGNTIYF
TGTGCCAGCTCAGCCGACAGGGGAGTCGGAAACACCATATATTTT
>TRBV5-1|-|-|TRBJ1-2
CASSLELGTRALYGYTF
TGCGCCAGCAGCTTGGAACTAGGCACAAGGGCCCTCTATGGCTACACCTTC
>TRBV19|-|few|TRBJ2-3
CASSIGGDTQYF
TGTGCCAGTAGTATCGGCGGGGATACGCAGTATTTT
>TRBV5-1|-|-|TRBJ2-6
CASSLGSGGANVLTF
TGCGCCAGCAGCTTAGGGAGTGGTGGGGCCAACGTCCTGACTTTC
>TRBV21-1|-|once|TRBJ1-5
CASSLGQYINELGQPQHF
TGTGCCAGCAGTCTGGGACAGTACATCAACGAGCTCGGTCAGCCCCAGCATTTT
>TRBV19|-|-|TRBJ2-2
CATPRRRDTGELFF
TGTGCCACCCCTCGGCGCCGGGACACCGGGGAGCTGTTTTTT
>TRBV2|TRBD1|-|TRBJ1-1
CASSEAPGTGVGTEAFF
TGTGCCAGCAGTGAAGCCCCCGGGACAGGGGTGGGCACTGAAGCTTTCTTT
>TRBV7-9|TRBD2|few|TRBJ2-1
CASSISGRVSYNEQFF
TGTGCCAGCAGCATTAGCGGGAGGGTCTCCTACAATGAGCAGTTCTTC
>TRBV6-4|-|few|TRBJ1-1
CASSDSSLNTEAFF
TGTGCCAGCAGTGACTCGAGTCTGAACACTGAAGCTTTCTTT
>TRBV29-1|-|-|TRBJ2-6
CSVEDFSGANVLTF
TGCAGCGTTGAGGACTTCTCTGGGGCCAACGTCCTGACTTTC
>TRBV11-2|TRBD2|-|TRBJ2-2
CASSLAGGVSGELFF
TGTGCCAGCAGCCTAGCGGGGGGGGTTTCCGGGGAGCTGTTTTTT
>TRBV6-1|-|-|TRBJ1-1
CASSWGQTKNTEAFF
TGTGCCAGCAGTTGGGGACAAACGAAAAACACTGAAGCTTTCTTT
>TRBV5-4|TRBD2|-|TRBJ2-5
CASSFLGAGEVETQYF
TGTGCCAGCAGCTTCTTGGGAGCGGGAGAGGTAGAGACCCAGTACTTC
>TRBV6-5|TRBD2|-|TRBJ2-1
CASSYSIELAAIEQFF
TGTGCCAGCAGTTACTCGATTGAACTAGCGGCCATCGAGCAGTTCTTC
>TRBV5-1|TRBD1|-|TRBJ1-5
CASSLGGRDQPQHF
TGCGCCAGCAGTCTAGGGGGCCGGGATCAGCCCCAGCATTTT
>TRBV29-1|-|-|TRBJ2-1
CSVRQGTGRQFF
TGCAGCGTTCGACAGGGAACCGGGAGGCAGTTCTTC
>TRBV7-2|-|-|TRBJ1-2
CASSPPLSGYTF
TGTGCCAGCAGCCCCCCCCTATCCGGCTACACCTTC
>TRBV18|-|-|TRBJ2-7
CASSRTVSEGYEQYF
TGTGCCAGCTCACGCACAGTTTCTGAGGGATACGAGCAGTACTTC
>TRBV28|-|-|TRBJ1-2
CASSAGIPYGYTF
TGTGCCAGCAGTGCAGGGATTCCTTATGGCTACACCTTC
>TRBV10-2|-|-|TRBJ2-7
CASSEAYEQYF
TGCGCCAGCAGTGAAGCCTACGAGCAGTACTTC
>TRBV7-8|TRBD1|-|TRBJ2-2
CASSPWTGRGGELFF
TGTGCCAGCAGCCCCTGGACAGGGCGTGGCGGGGAGCTGTTTTTT